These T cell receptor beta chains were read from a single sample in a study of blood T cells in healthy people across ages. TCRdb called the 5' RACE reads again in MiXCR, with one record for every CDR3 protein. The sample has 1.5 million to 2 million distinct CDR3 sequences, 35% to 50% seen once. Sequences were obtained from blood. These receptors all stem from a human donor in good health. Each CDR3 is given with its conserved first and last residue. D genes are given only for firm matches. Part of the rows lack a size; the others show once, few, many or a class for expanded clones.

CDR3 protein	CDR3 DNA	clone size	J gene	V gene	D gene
CSVEWGRGSSYNEQFF	TGCAGCGTTGAATGGGGTCGGGGCAGCTCCTACAATGAGCAGTTCTTC	.	TRBJ2-1	TRBV29-1	.
CASSYGSDNEQFF	TGTGCCAGCAGTTACGGCAGCGACAATGAGCAGTTCTTC	few	TRBJ2-1	TRBV6-5	.
CAWSSGIFTDTQYF	TGTGCCTGGAGTTCCGGGATCTTCACAGATACGCAGTATTTT	few	TRBJ2-3	TRBV30	.
CASSKIDRGNQPQHF	TGTGCCAGCAGCAAGATAGACCGAGGCAATCAGCCCCAGCATTTT	few	TRBJ1-5	TRBV28	.
CAISEPVAYEQYF	TGTGCCATCAGTGAACCGGTTGCCTACGAGCAGTACTTC	once	TRBJ2-7	TRBV10-3	.
CSARDPGHTNTEAFF	TGCAGTGCTAGAGATCCGGGACACACGAACACTGAAGCTTTCTTT	many	TRBJ1-1	TRBV20-1	.
CSARAASSNQPQHF	TGCAGTGCTAGAGCGGCGTCCAGCAATCAGCCCCAGCATTTT	.	TRBJ1-5	TRBV20-1	.
CATSSSGAPGETQYF	TGTGCCACCAGCAGTTCCGGGGCTCCTGGAGAGACCCAGTACTTC	.	TRBJ2-5	TRBV15	.
CSVDQTGGGDGYTF	TGCAGCGTTGACCAAACAGGGGGCGGAGATGGCTACACCTTC	many	TRBJ1-2	TRBV29-1	TRBD1
CASSTDAGQGRPYEQYF	TGTGCCAGCAGCACAGATGCGGGACAGGGAAGGCCCTACGAGCAGTACTTC	.	TRBJ2-7	TRBV7-2	TRBD1
CASSDTWQWNYEQYF	TGTGCCAGCAGTGATACGTGGCAGTGGAACTACGAGCAGTACTTC	.	TRBJ2-7	TRBV2	.
CASRGGVLLLTYEQYF	TGTGCCAGCAGAGGGGGCGTACTCCTTCTAACCTACGAGCAGTACTTC	.	TRBJ2-7	TRBV2	TRBD1
CAISSVSPYNEQFF	TGTGCCATCAGTTCAGTCAGTCCCTACAATGAGCAGTTCTTC	few	TRBJ2-1	TRBV10-3	.
CASSFSWDSNEQFF	TGTGCCAGCAGTTTTTCTTGGGACAGTAATGAGCAGTTCTTC	.	TRBJ2-1	TRBV6-5	TRBD1
CASSGPGMNTEAFF	TGTGCCAGCAGCGGCCCGGGGATGAACACTGAAGCTTTCTTT	.	TRBJ1-1	TRBV5-6	.
CASRVQGNLLQETQYF	TGTGCCAGCCGAGTACAGGGTAATCTCTTACAAGAGACCCAGTACTTC	.	TRBJ2-5	TRBV6-2/TRBV6-3	.
CASSMGLVFNEQFF	TGTGCCAGCAGCATGGGACTAGTTTTCAATGAGCAGTTCTTC	.	TRBJ2-1	TRBV7-2	TRBD2
CASSIRGGYGYEQFF	TGTGCCAGCAGCATACGGGGGGGCTACGGGTATGAGCAGTTCTTC	.	TRBJ2-1	TRBV6-5	TRBD2
CASKRGPSYNEQFF	TGTGCCTCCAAGCGGGGGCCCTCCTACAATGAGCAGTTCTTC	few	TRBJ2-1	TRBV25-1	TRBD2
CASTLTGGYGYTF	TGTGCCAGCACCCTGACAGGGGGATATGGCTACACCTTC	few	TRBJ1-2	TRBV7-9	TRBD1
CSGSASYEQYF	TGCAGTGGTTCAGCGAGCTACGAGCAGTACTTC	.	TRBJ2-7	TRBV20-1	.
CSVDWGLEAFF	TGCAGCGTTGATTGGGGGTTAGAAGCTTTCTTT	.	TRBJ1-1	TRBV29-1	.
CASRGGADLSGANVLTF	TGTGCCAGCAGGGGGGGAGCGGACCTCTCTGGGGCCAACGTCCTGACTTTC	few	TRBJ2-6	TRBV7-6	.
CASSTSLVPGQDAQFF	TGTGCCAGCAGCACAAGCCTCGTCCCGGGACAGGATGCTCAGTTTTTT	.	TRBJ1-4	TRBV7-9	TRBD1
CASSSGAGGRETQYF	TGTGCCAGCAGTTCGGGAGCGGGGGGGCGGGAGACCCAGTACTTC	.	TRBJ2-5	TRBV6-2/TRBV6-3	TRBD2
CASSPIEGASYNEQFF	TGTGCCAGCAGCCCAATTGAGGGGGCAAGCTACAATGAGCAGTTCTTC	.	TRBJ2-1	TRBV7-8	TRBD1
CASSAGREDTQYF	TGTGCTAGCAGCGCAGGCAGGGAGGATACGCAGTATTTT	.	TRBJ2-3	TRBV7-7	.
CASSQDYRGLVKQPQHF	TGCGCCAGCAGCCAAGATTACAGGGGGCTGGTAAAGCAGCCCCAGCATTTT	.	TRBJ1-5	TRBV4-3	TRBD1
CASSLYADNEQFF	TGTGCCAGCAGCTTGTATGCCGACAATGAGCAGTTCTTC	.	TRBJ2-1	TRBV5-6	.
CATLTGGSRNEQFF	TGTGCCACCCTAACAGGGGGCTCACGAAATGAGCAGTTCTTC	.	TRBJ2-1	TRBV15	TRBD1
CASSFGDRLGETQYF	TGTGCCAGCAGTTTTGGTGATCGCCTCGGGGAGACTCAGTACTTC	.	TRBJ2-5	TRBV12-3/TRBV12-4	.
CASSVDPYSYEQYF	TGTGCCAGCAGCGTAGATCCGTATTCCTACGAGCAGTACTTC	.	TRBJ2-7	TRBV9	.
CASSRDTRYGYTF	TGTGCCAGCAGTCGGGACACGAGATATGGCTACACCTTC	few	TRBJ1-2	TRBV6-5	.
CATSRGQADHNEQFF	TGTGCCACCAGCAGAGGACAGGCGGACCACAATGAGCAGTTCTTC	.	TRBJ2-1	TRBV15	.
CASSSQGSWFF	TGTGCCAGCAGCTCACAGGGGTCGTGGTTCTTC	.	TRBJ2-1	TRBV7-2	TRBD1
CASSPQGYEQFF	TGTGCCAGCAGCCCACAGGGATATGAGCAGTTCTTC	many	TRBJ2-1	TRBV7-9	.
CASSLSGLAGVYEQYF	TGTGCCAGCAGTTTATCGGGACTAGCGGGGGTTTACGAGCAGTACTTC	.	TRBJ2-7	TRBV27	TRBD2
CSVFRDWTYNEQFF	TGCAGTGTTTTCAGGGATTGGACCTACAATGAGCAGTTCTTC	few	TRBJ2-1	TRBV20-1	.
CSVSKQGDYEQYF	TGCAGCGTTTCAAAACAGGGAGACTACGAGCAGTACTTC	few	TRBJ2-7	TRBV29-1	.
CASSLGGFSGYTF	TGTGCCAGCAGCTTAGGAGGGTTTAGTGGCTACACCTTC	many	TRBJ1-2	TRBV7-2	.
CSTEKGQGETQYF	TGCAGCACCGAAAAGGGACAGGGTGAGACCCAGTACTTC	.	TRBJ2-5	TRBV29-1	TRBD1
CASSVEGNLNSPLHF	TGTGCCAGCAGCGTAGAGGGCAACCTAAATTCACCCCTCCACTTT	once	TRBJ1-6	TRBV9	.
CASSLETSANEQFF	TGCGCCAGCAGCTTGGAGACCTCAGCAAATGAGCAGTTCTTC	.	TRBJ2-1	TRBV5-1	.
CSANTWGDKNYGYTF	TGCAGTGCTAATACTTGGGGAGACAAAAACTATGGCTACACCTTC	.	TRBJ1-2	TRBV20-1	.
CASSLGPSGQGTSYEQYF	TGCGCCAGCAGCTTAGGCCCGTCGGGACAGGGGACCTCCTACGAGCAGTACTTC	few	TRBJ2-7	TRBV5-1	TRBD1
CASSPHSNEQFF	TGTGCCAGCAGTCCACACAGCAATGAGCAGTTCTTC	.	TRBJ2-1	TRBV2	.
CASSSGQGTGTSGEQYF	TGTGCCAGCAGCTCGGGACAGGGGACCGGGACTAGCGGCGAGCAGTACTTC	.	TRBJ2-7	TRBV7-9	.
CSGSVGTDTQYF	TGCAGCGGATCGGTGGGCACAGATACGCAGTATTTT	.	TRBJ2-3	TRBV29-1	.
CASSQSVLTGVEKLFF	TGTGCCAGCAGTCAATCCGTCTTGACAGGAGTTGAAAAACTGTTTTTT	.	TRBJ1-4	TRBV12-3/TRBV12-4	.
CASSLSGGDYNEQFF	TGTGCCAGCAGTTTGAGCGGGGGGGATTACAATGAGCAGTTCTTC	many	TRBJ2-1	TRBV27	TRBD2
CASSPNPQLYSPLHF	TGTGCCAGCTCACCAAACCCGCAGCTGTATTCACCCCTCCACTTT	.	TRBJ1-6	TRBV18	.
CSMRRGTPGLAGTDTQYF	TGCAGTATGAGGAGAGGAACCCCGGGACTAGCGGGAACAGATACGCAGTATTTT	.	TRBJ2-3	TRBV20-1	TRBD2
CASHGAPLGPRNTATEAFF	TGTGCCAGCCATGGTGCTCCCCTGGGGCCCCGCAACACTGCCACTGAAGCTTTCTTT	.	TRBJ1-1	TRBV18	.
CASSLRYGSGANVLTF	TGCGCCAGTAGCTTGAGGTACGGTTCTGGGGCCAACGTCCTGACTTTC	.	TRBJ2-6	TRBV5-1	.
CASSFGGDSGNTIYF	TGTGCCAGCAGCTTCGGGGGCGACTCTGGAAACACCATATATTTT	.	TRBJ1-3	TRBV5-4	.
CASSYLRDRAETQYF	TGTGCCAGCAGTTATTTACGGGACAGGGCAGAGACCCAGTACTTC	.	TRBJ2-5	TRBV6-2/TRBV6-3	TRBD1
CASIQGGVNGANVLTF	TGTGCCAGCATTCAAGGGGGCGTTAACGGGGCCAACGTCCTGACTTTC	few	TRBJ2-6	TRBV6-5	TRBD1